These 21 T cell receptor beta chains were sequenced from one sample in a study of identical twins. MiXCR was run by TCRdb on the 5' RACE reads, yielding one entry per CDR3 protein. The sample contains some 240,000 distinct CDR3 sequences, about 9% of which appear only once. The data also belong to a second study, concerning yellow fever vaccine responses in identical twins.

Material for sequencing was CD8+ T cells sorted from blood. The receptor source for this set is a woman between 18 and 30 years old in good health.

The table lists this clonotype with a few counts. The CDR3 DNA follows: TGTGCCAGCAGCCCCCGACTAGCGGGAGGGATGAGCTCCTACAATGAGCAGTTCTTC. It encodes CASSPRLAGGMSSYNEQFF. The chain has TRBV7-6 and TRBJ2-1; TRBD2 aligns across 14 bases. The trim removed 5 bases at V and 0 bases at J, leaving 9 bases unmatched. Germline CDR1 SGHVS, CDR2 FNYEAQ. CDR3 length: 19 residues.

V usage is TRBV12-3 or TRBV12-4 and J usage is TRBJ2-5; D is ambiguous. CDR3 size: 14 residues. V lost 8 bases and J lost 5, with 18 bases in between. The CDR3 sequence: CASGTKSAKETQYF. The DNA for the CDR3 is TGTGCCAGCGGAACAAAATCAGCGAAGGAGACCCAGTACTTC.

This rearrangement joins TRBV5-1 to TRBJ2-5; 10 bases are shared with TRBD2. The CDR3 spans 17 residues. Germline loops: CDR1 SGHRS, CDR2 YFSETQ. The V gene end was trimmed by 1 base and the J gene end by 5 bases; junction bases not matched to a gene: 11. The CDR3 loop is CASSLWLAGATGETQYF. Written as DNA, the CDR3 is TGCGCCAGCAGCTTGTGGCTAGCGGGGGCCACCGGGGAGACCCAGTACTTC.

This clonotype was observed a handful of times. The gene calls are TRBV27 and TRBJ1-4; D is possibly TRBD1 (6 bases). Germline CDR1 is MNHEY and CDR2 is SMNVEV (reference sequence). The length of the CDR3 is 13 residues. The V and J ends lost 5 bases and 8 bases respectively, with 12 bases between them. In DNA, the CDR3 is TGTGCCAGCAGTCTACAGGGAGAAGAAAAACTGTTTTTT. It codes for CASSLQGEEKLFF.

This clonotype was counted ten times or more. The V gene is TRBV15, the J gene TRBJ2-1; D unresolved. V gave up 0 bases and J gave up 8 bases, with 14 bases separating them. The CDR3 spans 15 residues. Germline V gene data show CDR1 as LNHNV and CDR2 as YYDKDF (reference sequence). DNA for the CDR3: TGTGCCACCAGCAGAGATCTCGGGCAGGATCATGAGCAGTTCTTC. It translates to CATSRDLGQDHEQFF.

This clonotype was found many times. The V call is TRBV25-1, the J call TRBJ2-7; D uncertain. Per germline, CDR1 MGHDK and CDR2 SYGVNS. V lost 4 bases and J 2 bases, leaving 0 bases between the germline ends. The CDR3 is 10 residues long. The CDR3 spells CASSAYEQYF. DNA for the CDR3: TGTGCCAGCAGTGCCTACGAGCAGTACTTC.

This clonotype showed up many times. The chain has TRBV15 and TRBJ2-1; no clear D. The CDR3 is 17 amino acids. The ends were cut back, 5 bases at V and 2 bases at J, with 19 bases in the middle. Germline lookup yields CDR1 LNHNV and CDR2 YYDKDF (reference sequence). This chain's CDR3 is CATSGHPPGSPYNEQFF. The CDR3 bases are TGTGCCACCAGCGGCCATCCCCCGGGCTCCCCCTACAATGAGCAGTTCTTC.

V is TRBV20-1 and J is TRBJ2-5; 14 bases are a match to TRBD2. V lost 6 bases and J lost 6; bases outside the gene matches: 6. This CDR3 has 14 amino acids. Germline loops: CDR1 DFQATT, CDR2 SNEGSKA (reference sequence). CDR3 residues: CSAHGTSGSQTQYF. In DNA form, the CDR3 reads TGCAGTGCCCACGGGACTAGCGGGAGCCAGACCCAGTACTTC.

In its sample, this clonotype was seen a few times. The chain couples TRBV4-2 to TRBJ2-2, with 10 bases matching TRBD1. CDR3 length: 16 amino acids. The ends lost 0 bases at V and 6 bases at J; junction bases unmatched: 4. CDR1 is LGHNA, CDR2 YNFKEQ, per germline. This CDR3 reads CASSQDRQGAAGELFF. The CDR3 DNA reads as TGTGCCAGCAGCCAAGATCGACAGGGGGCGGCCGGGGAGCTGTTTTTT.

This clonotype was recorded a few times. J is TRBJ2-2 and V is TRBV5-1; D unclear. CDR1 is SGHRS, CDR2 YFSETQ, per germline. This CDR3 comprises 14 residues. V lost 6 bases and J lost 6, with 15 bases in between. In DNA form, the CDR3 reads TGCGCCAGCACCCCCACCCCCTTTGCCGGGGAGCTGTTTTTT. It yields the protein CASTPTPFAGELFF.

This clonotype has more than one count but fewer than ten. V usage is TRBV29-1 and J usage is TRBJ2-7; D unresolved. Germline CDR1 reads SQVTM; CDR2 reads ANQGSEA. The CDR3 runs 11 residues. Trimming stripped 0 bases from V and 7 bases from J, with 7 bases between. The CDR3 coding sequence is TGCAGCGTTGAAGATGTGAAGGAGCAGTACTTC. It encodes CSVEDVKEQYF.

The chain recombines TRBV2 with TRBJ2-7; D possibly uses TRBD1 or TRBD2 (5 bases each). Trimming removed 8 bases from V and 5 bases from J, with 22 bases in between. CDR1 and CDR2 from the germline V gene are SNHLY and FYNNEI. This CDR3 has 15 residues. The CDR3 nucleotides read TGTGCCAGCTTGCCATCGACGGGACCAGGCCACGAGCAGTACTTC. It codes for CASLPSTGPGHEQYF.

This clonotype was seen at least ten times. The chain uses TRBV10-3 and TRBJ1-1; a weak D match, TRBD1 (6 bases). Looked up from germline, CDR1 is ENHRY and CDR2 is SYGVKD. The CDR3 is 11 residues long. V shed 7 bases and J shed 7 bases, with 10 bases lying between them. The CDR3 nucleotides are TGTGCCATCATTAGGGGGAGTGAAGCTTTCTTT. Its translation: CAIIRGSEAFF.

In its sample, this clonotype was seen a few times. The rearrangement links TRBV7-9 to TRBJ2-7; 10 positions agree with TRBD1. The junction had 5 bases not matched to a gene; V was cut back by 3 bases and J by 0 bases. The germline V gene has CDR1 SEHNR and CDR2 FQNEAQ (reference sequence). This CDR3 has 16 amino acids. CDR3 in DNA: TGTGCCAGCAGCTTGGCCGGGACAGGGGACTCCTACGAGCAGTACTTC. Residues: CASSLAGTGDSYEQYF. Looking up the rest from reference TRBV7-9 and TRBJ2-7 gives the full variable domain: DTGVSQNPRHKITKRGQNVTFRCDPISEHNRLYWYRQTLGQGPEFLTYFQNEAQLEKSRLLSDRFSAERPKGSFSTLEIQRTEQGDSAMYLCASSLAGTGDSYEQYFGPGTRLTVT.

The chain uses TRBV7-2 and TRBJ1-5, with a possible D match to TRBD1 (5 bases). The CDR3 sequence is 14 residues long. With 2 bases removed from V and 6 bases from J, the gap between germline ends came to 11 bases. Germline V gives CDR1 SGHTA, CDR2 FQGNSA. In nucleotides, the CDR3 is TGTGCCAGCAGCTTAAGCAGGGCCTTTCAGCCCCAGCATTTT. It yields the protein CASSLSRAFQPQHF.

This clonotype was observed at least ten times. This chain links TRBV4-3 with TRBJ2-1; 7 positions agree with TRBD2. V was clipped by 0 bases and J by 6 bases; unmatched bases: 8. The CDR3 extends over 16 amino acids. Looked up from germline, CDR1 is LGHNA and CDR2 is YSLEER. The DNA of the CDR3 is TGCGCCAGCAGCCAAGAAGTGGGAGGGAGGTTCAATGAGCAGTTCTTC. As protein: CASSQEVGGRFNEQFF.

The chain has TRBV20-1 and TRBJ2-1; TRBD2 agrees at 8 bases. CDR1 and CDR2 (germline): DFQATT, SNEGSKA (reference sequence). CDR3 size: 14 residues. V was pared by 4 bases and J by 6 bases, with 8 bases of the junction left unmatched. The CDR3 spells CSATPSGPINEQFF. The CDR3 coding sequence is TGCAGTGCTACCCCTAGCGGGCCGATCAATGAGCAGTTCTTC.

A note on this clonotype: Its ends do not fully match the called genes, so a read error is possible. The V call is TRBV7-7, the J call TRBJ2-5; D perhaps matches TRBD2 (6 bases). Germline-derived CDR1 and CDR2 are SSHAT and FNYEAQ (reference sequence). There are 14 residues in the CDR3. CDR3 bases: TGTGCTAGCAGCTTTCGGGACTCACAAGAGACCCAGTACTTC. Its protein is CASSFRDSQETQYF.

The chain employs TRBV24-1 and TRBJ2-2; 12 bases agree with TRBD1. V was clipped by 4 bases and J by 6 bases; unmatched bases: 17. The CDR3 loop spans 20 amino acids. In germline, CDR1 is KGHDR, CDR2 SFDVKD. CDR3 sequence: CATSEFIIGTGGGTAGELFF. For the CDR3, the DNA is TGTGCCACCAGTGAATTTATTATCGGGACAGGGGGCGGTACGGCCGGGGAGCTGTTTTTT.

The chain links TRBV6-5 to TRBJ2-6; 7 bases align to TRBD1. V lost 1 base, J lost 1 base, and 7 bases stayed unmatched. The germline gives CDR1 MNHEY, CDR2 SVGAGI. The CDR3 covers 18 residues. The CDR3 nucleotides are TGTGCCAGCAGTTACTTCGCGGCAGGGGGTTCTGGGGCCAACGTCCTGACTTTC. Encoded protein: CASSYFAAGGSGANVLTF.

A remark on this clonotype: The junction differs from germline at one of its ends, possibly a read error. This chain connects TRBV28 to TRBJ2-1, with 9 positions matching TRBD2. The CDR3 length is 17 residues. Germline V gene lookup returns CDR1 MDHEN and CDR2 SYDVKM. As DNA, the CDR3 is TGTGCCAGCAGTTTTAGACAGCGGGGGGCCTCCAACAATGAGCAGTTCTTC. Its protein product is CASSFRQRGASNNEQFF.